These 14 T cell receptor beta chains share one sample of origin, sequenced in a study of shared clonotypes between healthy human individuals. Naive CD8 cells, CD45RO-negative and positively selected for CCR7, excluded terminally differentiated effector memory CD45RA+ cells. The method was immunoSEQ multiplex PCR; TCRdb's version includes in-frame clones alone and lacks a portion of them. The sample shows around 2,000,000 clones, roughly 95% of them seen only once. The specimen sequenced was naive CD8+ T cells sorted from blood. These receptors came from a man aged 18 to 30 in good health.

The count of this clone is one. The chain couples TRBV4-1 to TRBJ2-1; 11 bases are shared with TRBD2. The CDR3 length is 15 residues. V gave up 1 base and J gave up 5 bases; unmatched junction bases: 1. From germline, CDR1 is MGHRA and CDR2 YSYEKL. The CDR3 sequence is CASSQGSGGDNEQFF. The CDR3 nucleotides are TGCGCCAGCAGCCAAGGTAGCGGGGGGGACAATGAGCAGTTCTTC.

The chain employs TRBV7-6 and TRBJ1-2, with 9 bases lining up with TRBD1. V shed 6 bases and J 7 bases; nucleotides not matched to a gene: 27. CDR3 size: 20 residues. Germline CDR1 and CDR2: SGHVS and FNYEAQ. The CDR3 coding sequence is TGTGCCAGCAGTCGAGCCCTTGCCGGGACAGGGAACCTCTTAGACATTGGCTACACCTTC. It specifies CASSRALAGTGNLLDIGYTF.

The chain employs TRBV6-1 and TRBJ2-7; the D is unclear. The germline gives CDR1 MNHNS, CDR2 SASEGT. This CDR3 has 14 amino acids. V lost 3 bases to trimming and J lost 9 bases, with 18 bases between them. The CDR3 bases are TGTGCCAGCAGTGATCTGGGCGGCGGTGCGGCGCAGTACTTC. Its protein is CASSDLGGGAAQYF.

The V call is TRBV5-5, the J call TRBJ1-1; D is uncertain. V lost 0 bases and J lost 4, with 7 bases in between. This CDR3 is 13 amino acids long. Per the germline V gene, CDR1 is SGHKS and CDR2 is YYEKEE (reference sequence). The DNA of the CDR3 is TGTGCCAGCAGCTTGGGGGTTAGCACTGAAGCTTTCTTT. It is translated as CASSLGVSTEAFF.

This clone was observed a handful of times. In DNA, the CDR3 is TGTGCCAGCAGCTTAGAGGTTACACCCTACGAGCAGTACTTC. Protein product: CASSLEVTPYEQYF. This chain connects TRBV7-9 to TRBJ2-7, with D unclear. This CDR3 contains 14 residues. Looked up from germline, CDR1 is SEHNR and CDR2 is FQNEAQ (reference sequence). V was trimmed by 1 base and J by 2 bases, leaving 9 bases between them.

Concerning this clone itself: Other DNA sequences in the same sample also yield this CDR3. The chain is built from TRBV27 and TRBJ2-3, with D uncertain. The V end lost 5 bases, the J end lost 2 bases, and 8 bases lay between the germline ends. Germline V gives CDR1 MNHEY, CDR2 SMNVEV (reference sequence). The CDR3 extends over 13 amino acids. As DNA, the CDR3 is TGTGCCAGCAGTCTGGTCCTCACAGATACGCAGTATTTT. This translates into CASSLVLTDTQYF.

The chain carries TRBV2 and TRBJ1-1; no clear D. Trimming shortened V by 1 base and J by 1 base, and 10 bases separated the two germline ends. Germline V CDR1 and CDR2: SNHLY, FYNNEI. This CDR3 has 15 residues. CDR3 loop: CASSEEPGQNTEAFF. Written as DNA, the CDR3 is TGTGCCAGCAGTGAAGAGCCAGGCCAGAACACTGAAGCTTTCTTT.

The chain has TRBV7-9 and TRBJ2-7; D is possibly TRBD2 (6 bases). Germline-derived CDR1 and CDR2 are SEHNR and FQNEAQ (reference sequence). CDR3 length: 14 amino acids. V was clipped by 5 bases and J by 4 bases, with 15 bases between them. CDR3 protein: CASSRLVGGYEQYF. For the CDR3, the DNA is TGTGCCAGCAGCCGCCTGGTGGGAGGATACGAGCAGTACTTC.

The chain combines TRBV11-2 with TRBJ2-1; 8 nucleotides agree with TRBD2. The CDR3 consists of 14 residues. Losses at the gene ends were 5 bases for V and 8 bases for J; bases not matched to a gene: 8. The germline V gene encodes CDR1 SGHAT and CDR2 FQNNGV. In DNA form, the CDR3 reads TGTGCCAGCAGCGCCGGACTAGCAGGGCATGAGCAGTTCTTC. It specifies CASSAGLAGHEQFF.

The chain links TRBV27 to TRBJ2-1, with 9 positions matching TRBD2. The CDR3 contains 16 residues. The V segment lost 5 bases and the J segment 0 bases; nucleotides outside the gene matches: 5. Germline CDR1 is MNHEY and CDR2 is SMNVEV (reference sequence). The CDR3 is CASSPLAGSSYNEQFF. DNA of the CDR3: TGTGCCAGCAGTCCGCTAGCGGGGAGCTCCTACAATGAGCAGTTCTTC.

In nucleotides, the CDR3 is TGCAGCGTTGAGGGGGAGCTAGCGGGAGAGCTCACCTACAATGAGCAGTTCTTC. Translating gives CSVEGELAGELTYNEQFF. The V gene is TRBV29-1, the J gene TRBJ2-1, with 10 nucleotides matching TRBD2. This CDR3 contains 18 residues. The junction had 13 bases not matched to a gene; V was cut back by 3 bases and J by 2 bases. The germline V gene has CDR1 SQVTM and CDR2 ANQGSEA.

The chain is built from TRBV13 and TRBJ2-2, with 10 nucleotides matching TRBD1. Germline CDR1 is PRHDT and CDR2 is FYEKMQ (reference sequence). V dropped 4 bases and J dropped 6; count of bases not matched to a gene: 5. The CDR3 loop spans 15 amino acids. DNA of the CDR3: TGTGCCAGCAGCTCCCACGGGACAGGGGCCGGGGAGCTGTTTTTT. Its protein is CASSSHGTGAGELFF.

The rearrangement links TRBV7-9 to TRBJ2-3; unclear D gene. Germline values: CDR1 SEHNR, CDR2 FQNEAQ (reference sequence). The CDR3 is 13 residues long. Between the trimmed V and J ends, which lost 2 bases and 4 bases, there was a span of 7 bases. Written as DNA, the CDR3 is TGTGCCAGCAGCTTACGCCAGTCAGATACGCAGTATTTT. Translation: CASSLRQSDTQYF.

The V call is TRBV6-1, the J call TRBJ2-7; the match to TRBD2 covers 7 bases. The CDR3 length is 16 residues. With V trimmed by 2 bases and J by 1 base, 8 bases remained unmatched. The germline gives CDR1 MNHNS, CDR2 SASEGT. CDR3 DNA: TGTGCCAGCAGTGAATATGCGGGAGTGGGGTCCTACGAGCAGTACTTC. It is translated as CASSEYAGVGSYEQYF.